The rows below give T cell receptor beta chains drawn from one sample of a study of CD8 T cells in ankylosing spondylitis. In TCRdb, the 5' RACE reads were re-called with MiXCR into one record per CDR3 protein. The sample has 200,000 to 300,000 distinct CDR3 sequences; roughly a third are singletons. Sequencing was performed on blood, either unsorted or a sorted T cell fraction (not recorded which). The receptors were sampled from a male donor with ankylosing spondylitis or in good health (not recorded which). The CDR3 runs from the conserved cysteine through the conserved F or W. The order of the fields is J gene, D gene, clone size, V gene, CDR3 DNA, CDR3 protein. The D gene is left open where the match is weak. Only part of the rows carry a size: once, few, many, or a class if the clone is expanded.

j_gene: TRBJ2-3; d_gene: -; abundance: -; v_gene: TRBV11-2; CDR3nt: TGTGCCAGCAGCTCGAGACCCATCGCCGGCAGCACAGATACGCAGTATTTT; CDR3aa: CASSSRPIAGSTDTQYF
j_gene: TRBJ2-3; d_gene: -; abundance: few; v_gene: TRBV29-1; CDR3nt: TGCAGCGTTCCTCTATGGCGGGGCCGCCAAACGCAGTATTTT; CDR3aa: CSVPLWRGRQTQYF
j_gene: TRBJ2-7; d_gene: -; abundance: -; v_gene: TRBV20-1; CDR3nt: TGCAGTGCTAGACCATGGGGGAAGAGGGCCTACGAGCAGTACTTC; CDR3aa: CSARPWGKRAYEQYF
j_gene: TRBJ2-5; d_gene: -; abundance: few; v_gene: TRBV3-1; CDR3nt: TGTGCCAGCAGCCAAGCCGCAGGGTATACGGGGGAGACCCAGTACTTC; CDR3aa: CASSQAAGYTGETQYF
j_gene: TRBJ2-1; d_gene: TRBD2; abundance: -; v_gene: TRBV9; CDR3nt: TGTGCCAGCAGCTTCGGGGGGGCCTGGAATGAGCAGTTCTTC; CDR3aa: CASSFGGAWNEQFF
j_gene: TRBJ2-3; d_gene: TRBD2; abundance: -; v_gene: TRBV4-1; CDR3nt: TGCGCCAGCAGCCAAGATCAGCGGGGGGAAAACCCTAGCACAGATACGCAGTATTTT; CDR3aa: CASSQDQRGENPSTDTQYF
j_gene: TRBJ2-2; d_gene: -; abundance: -; v_gene: TRBV12-3/TRBV12-4; CDR3nt: TGTGCCAGCAGTTTGGCCCCAGGCAGGGCCGGGGAGCTGTTTTTT; CDR3aa: CASSLAPGRAGELFF
j_gene: TRBJ1-2; d_gene: -; abundance: -; v_gene: TRBV24-1; CDR3nt: TGTGCCACCAGTGGCTCACCCGGGACTAACTATGGCTACACCTTC; CDR3aa: CATSGSPGTNYGYTF
j_gene: TRBJ2-1; d_gene: TRBD1; abundance: -; v_gene: TRBV30; CDR3nt: TGTGCCTGGAGTGTAGGACAGGGAAAGGGTGAGCAGTTCTTC; CDR3aa: CAWSVGQGKGEQFF
j_gene: TRBJ1-1; d_gene: -; abundance: -; v_gene: TRBV30; CDR3nt: TGTGCCTGGAGTCCCAGGAACACTGAAGCTTTCTTT; CDR3aa: CAWSPRNTEAFF
j_gene: TRBJ2-7; d_gene: TRBD2; abundance: few; v_gene: TRBV15; CDR3nt: TGTGCCACCAGCGCTAGCGGGGTCTCCTACGAGCAGTACTTC; CDR3aa: CATSASGVSYEQYF
j_gene: TRBJ2-7; d_gene: -; abundance: -; v_gene: TRBV6-1; CDR3nt: TGTGCCAGCAGTCCGGAAAGTGCAAACGAGCAGTACTTC; CDR3aa: CASSPESANEQYF
j_gene: TRBJ2-3; d_gene: TRBD2; abundance: -; v_gene: TRBV10-2; CDR3nt: TGCGCCAGCAGTGAGGGTAGCGGGGGGGTGACAGATACGCAGTATTTT; CDR3aa: CASSEGSGGVTDTQYF
j_gene: TRBJ2-5; d_gene: TRBD2; abundance: few; v_gene: TRBV20-1; CDR3nt: TGCAGTGCTCCTAAAGCTAGCGGGCAAGAGACCCAGTACTTC; CDR3aa: CSAPKASGQETQYF
j_gene: TRBJ2-2; d_gene: TRBD2; abundance: few; v_gene: TRBV12-3/TRBV12-4; CDR3nt: TGTGCCAGCAGTTTCCTGGCGGGGGGGAGCACCGGGGAGCTGTTTTTT; CDR3aa: CASSFLAGGSTGELFF
j_gene: TRBJ2-7; d_gene: TRBD1; abundance: -; v_gene: TRBV15; CDR3nt: TGTGCCACCAGCAGAGTGGGGACAGGGAACGAGCAGTACTTC; CDR3aa: CATSRVGTGNEQYF
j_gene: TRBJ1-1; d_gene: -; abundance: -; v_gene: TRBV7-3; CDR3nt: TGTGCCAGCAGAGAACCGAACACTGAAGCTTTCTTT; CDR3aa: CASREPNTEAFF
j_gene: TRBJ2-3; d_gene: -; abundance: few; v_gene: TRBV20-1; CDR3nt: TGCAGTGCCCCTCCCCCTCTAGGTGACACAGATACGCAGTATTTT; CDR3aa: CSAPPPLGDTDTQYF
j_gene: TRBJ2-3; d_gene: TRBD2; abundance: few; v_gene: TRBV15; CDR3nt: TGTGCCACCAGCAGAGGGTTATTCGGACTAGCGGGCACAGATACGCAGTATTTT; CDR3aa: CATSRGLFGLAGTDTQYF
j_gene: TRBJ2-1; d_gene: TRBD1; abundance: -; v_gene: TRBV15; CDR3nt: TGTGCCACCAGCAGAGACAGGGGGCCAAACAATGAGCAGTTCTTC; CDR3aa: CATSRDRGPNNEQFF
j_gene: TRBJ2-6; d_gene: -; abundance: few; v_gene: TRBV29-1; CDR3nt: TGCAGCGTTGTCGGCTCTGGGGCCAACGTCCTGACTTTC; CDR3aa: CSVVGSGANVLTF
j_gene: TRBJ2-7; d_gene: -; abundance: few; v_gene: TRBV10-3; CDR3nt: TGTGCCATCAGTGGACAGCCAACATCCTACGAGCAGTACTTC; CDR3aa: CAISGQPTSYEQYF
j_gene: TRBJ1-5; d_gene: -; abundance: -; v_gene: TRBV5-6; CDR3nt: TGTGCCAGCAGCTTGGGAGAGACGAGCAATCAGCCCCAGCATTTT; CDR3aa: CASSLGETSNQPQHF
j_gene: TRBJ2-1; d_gene: TRBD1; abundance: -; v_gene: TRBV12-3/TRBV12-4; CDR3nt: TGTGCCAGCAGTGGGACGGGATCGGACAGGGTTCCCTACAATGAGCAGTTCTTC; CDR3aa: CASSGTGSDRVPYNEQFF
j_gene: TRBJ2-5; d_gene: -; abundance: -; v_gene: TRBV2; CDR3nt: TGTGCCAACGACCTCCAAGGGCAGGGAGAGACCCAGTACTTC; CDR3aa: CANDLQGQGETQYF
j_gene: TRBJ2-6; d_gene: TRBD2; abundance: few; v_gene: TRBV7-8; CDR3nt: TGTGCCAGCATCGACCTTAGCGGGGGGTCCTCTGGGGCCAACGTCCTGACTTTC; CDR3aa: CASIDLSGGSSGANVLTF
j_gene: TRBJ2-4; d_gene: -; abundance: few; v_gene: TRBV27; CDR3nt: TGTGCCAGCAGTTGGGGGACGGCATTTAAAAACATTCAGTACTTC; CDR3aa: CASSWGTAFKNIQYF
j_gene: TRBJ2-6; d_gene: TRBD1; abundance: few; v_gene: TRBV12-3/TRBV12-4; CDR3nt: TGTGCCAGCACCCTCGACAGGGCTGGGGCCAACGTCCTGACTTTC; CDR3aa: CASTLDRAGANVLTF
j_gene: TRBJ1-2; d_gene: -; abundance: -; v_gene: TRBV4-1; CDR3nt: TGCGCCAGCAGCCAGCCAACAGGCAGGAAAGGCGGCTACACCTTC; CDR3aa: CASSQPTGRKGGYTF
j_gene: TRBJ2-2; d_gene: -; abundance: -; v_gene: TRBV29-1; CDR3nt: TGCAGCGTTGAGTCTCAGAACACCGGGGAGCTGTTTTTT; CDR3aa: CSVESQNTGELFF
j_gene: TRBJ2-5; d_gene: -; abundance: few; v_gene: TRBV12-3/TRBV12-4; CDR3nt: TGTGCCAGCACCTTTCAGGGTTTCGAGACCCAGTACTTC; CDR3aa: CASTFQGFETQYF
j_gene: TRBJ2-5; d_gene: -; abundance: many; v_gene: TRBV6-1; CDR3nt: TGTGCCAGCAGAACTTACAGGGAGGAGACCCAGTACTTC; CDR3aa: CASRTYREETQYF
j_gene: TRBJ2-1; d_gene: -; abundance: few; v_gene: TRBV7-6; CDR3nt: TGTGCCAGCAGCCCAAGGAACTACAATGAGCAGTTCTTC; CDR3aa: CASSPRNYNEQFF
j_gene: TRBJ1-3; d_gene: -; abundance: -; v_gene: TRBV6-1; CDR3nt: TGTGCCAGCAGCCAGGGCGGGCAGGGAAACACCATATATTTT; CDR3aa: CASSQGGQGNTIYF
j_gene: TRBJ2-3; d_gene: -; abundance: few; v_gene: TRBV6-5; CDR3nt: TGTGCCAGCAGTTACTCGGGCAGCACAGATACGCAGTATTTT; CDR3aa: CASSYSGSTDTQYF
j_gene: TRBJ2-1; d_gene: TRBD2; abundance: few; v_gene: TRBV7-2; CDR3nt: TGTGCCAGCATTCAACGGGGGGGCCGGTACAATGAGCAGTTCTTC; CDR3aa: CASIQRGGRYNEQFF
j_gene: TRBJ2-7; d_gene: -; abundance: -; v_gene: TRBV6-5; CDR3nt: TGTGCCAGCAGTTACAGGGACTCCTACGAGCAGTACTTC; CDR3aa: CASSYRDSYEQYF
j_gene: TRBJ2-3; d_gene: -; abundance: few; v_gene: TRBV20-1; CDR3nt: TGCAGTGCCCCCACGCCGAATACGCAGTATTTT; CDR3aa: CSAPTPNTQYF
j_gene: TRBJ2-2; d_gene: -; abundance: many; v_gene: TRBV20-1; CDR3nt: TGCAGTGCACAGACCGACACCGGGGAGCTGTTTTTT; CDR3aa: CSAQTDTGELFF
j_gene: TRBJ2-4; d_gene: -; abundance: -; v_gene: TRBV7-8; CDR3nt: TGTGCCAGCAGCACGAAACCGGTCCTGTTAGCCAAAAACATTCAGTACTTC; CDR3aa: CASSTKPVLLAKNIQYF
j_gene: TRBJ1-1; d_gene: -; abundance: -; v_gene: TRBV10-3; CDR3nt: TGTGCCATCAGTGAGACCACTGAAGCTTTCTTT; CDR3aa: CAISETTEAFF
j_gene: TRBJ2-3; d_gene: TRBD1; abundance: few; v_gene: TRBV12-3/TRBV12-4; CDR3nt: TGTGCCAGCAGTCTGGGACAGGGGGGCTGGGATACGCAGTATTTT; CDR3aa: CASSLGQGGWDTQYF
j_gene: TRBJ2-5; d_gene: TRBD1; abundance: -; v_gene: TRBV20-1; CDR3nt: TGCAGTGCTAGCCCTTTAAGACAGGGGGTTCAGGAGACCCAGTACTTC; CDR3aa: CSASPLRQGVQETQYF
j_gene: TRBJ2-1; d_gene: -; abundance: few; v_gene: TRBV27; CDR3nt: TGTGCCAGCAGTCCCCGGGGACCGTACAATGAGCAGTTCTTC; CDR3aa: CASSPRGPYNEQFF
j_gene: TRBJ2-3; d_gene: -; abundance: -; v_gene: TRBV7-9; CDR3nt: TGTGCCAGCAGCCCCAGGGCCTGGGGCACAGATACGCAGTATTTT; CDR3aa: CASSPRAWGTDTQYF
j_gene: TRBJ1-4; d_gene: -; abundance: -; v_gene: TRBV12-3/TRBV12-4; CDR3nt: TGTGCCAGCAGCCGGGAGGGGACACTTAATGAAAAACTGTTTTTT; CDR3aa: CASSREGTLNEKLFF
j_gene: TRBJ1-2; d_gene: -; abundance: few; v_gene: TRBV28; CDR3nt: TGTGCCAGCAGTAACAGTGGATATGGCTACACCTTC; CDR3aa: CASSNSGYGYTF
j_gene: TRBJ1-6; d_gene: -; abundance: -; v_gene: TRBV27; CDR3nt: TGTGCCAGCAGTGCCCGGGAAGCCAATTCACCCCTCCACTTT; CDR3aa: CASSAREANSPLHF
j_gene: TRBJ2-6; d_gene: -; abundance: -; v_gene: TRBV10-3; CDR3nt: TGTGCCATCAGTGAGCCTCGGGGAGGGGCCAACGTCCTGACTTTC; CDR3aa: CAISEPRGGANVLTF
j_gene: TRBJ2-7; d_gene: TRBD1; abundance: -; v_gene: TRBV7-6; CDR3nt: TGTGCCAGCAGCTTCTACAGGGGGCGCGACGAGCAGTACTTC; CDR3aa: CASSFYRGRDEQYF
j_gene: TRBJ1-1; d_gene: -; abundance: few; v_gene: TRBV20-1; CDR3nt: TGCAGTGCTAGAGACAGGGGAATGGACACTGAAGCTTTCTTT; CDR3aa: CSARDRGMDTEAFF
j_gene: TRBJ1-2; d_gene: -; abundance: -; v_gene: TRBV15; CDR3nt: TGTGCCACCAGCCAACAATCTCGGACCATTTATTATGGCTACACCTTC; CDR3aa: CATSQQSRTIYYGYTF
j_gene: TRBJ2-7; d_gene: TRBD2; abundance: -; v_gene: TRBV20-1; CDR3nt: TGCAGTGCGGGAGGGACTAGCGGGGGGTACGAGCAGTACTTC; CDR3aa: CSAGGTSGGYEQYF
j_gene: TRBJ1-4; d_gene: -; abundance: -; v_gene: TRBV20-1; CDR3nt: TGCAGTGCTAGAGGGGTTGATGGAAAACTGTTTTTT; CDR3aa: CSARGVDGKLFF